The 26 T cell receptor beta chains reported below all come from one sample, sequenced in a study of cytomegalovirus exposure and HLA in healthy donors. The PCR ran on 60 Vbeta and 13 Jbeta primers. Using immunoSEQ multiplex PCR, the repertoire was profiled, and TCRdb retains in-frame clones only, with some absent. The sample consists of roughly 180,000 clones, more than 60% of them appearing once. Sample: PBMCs. These receptors all come from a woman in her 40s in good health and CMV-seropositive.

This chain links TRBV28 with TRBJ1-1; 7 bases match TRBD1. Trimming removed 5 bases from V and 1 base from J; junction bases left unmatched: 10. In germline, CDR1 is MDHEN, CDR2 SYDVKM. The CDR3 has 16 residues. CDR3 in amino acids: CASSAKPPGGNTEAFF. The CDR3 DNA sequence: TGTGCCAGCAGTGCCAAACCCCCAGGGGGGAACACTGAAGCTTTCTTT. The full variable domain, with the rest looked up from reference TRBV28 and TRBJ1-1, is DVKVTQSSRYLVKRTGEKVFLECVQDMDHENMFWYRQDPGLGLRLIYFSYDVKMKEKGDIPEGYSVSREKKERFSLILESASTNQTSMYLCASSAKPPGGNTEAFFGQGTRLTVV.

CDR3 in amino acids: CASSFRLAGVEAGELFF. Written as DNA, the CDR3 is TGCGCCAGCAGCTTCCGTCTAGCGGGAGTGGAGGCCGGGGAGCTGTTTTTT. This rearrangement joins TRBV5-1 to TRBJ2-2; 10 bases fit TRBD2. The germline V gene encodes CDR1 SGHRS and CDR2 YFSETQ. The CDR3 totals 17 residues. Trimming at V came to 2 bases and at J to 6 bases, leaving 10 bases not matched to a gene.

J is TRBJ2-7 and V is TRBV6-6; tentatively, D is TRBD1 (6 bases). The germline V gene has CDR1 MNHNY and CDR2 SVGAGI (reference sequence). This CDR3 comprises 13 residues. V dropped 2 bases and J dropped 3 bases, with 8 bases sitting between them. Here the CDR3 DNA reads TGTGCCAGCAGTTACCAGACAGGCTACGAGCAGTACTTC. Its protein product is CASSYQTGYEQYF.

This clone was counted only a few times. The chain joins TRBV6-1 to TRBJ2-1, with 7 bases matching TRBD2. Germline V lookup: CDR1 MNHNS, CDR2 SASEGT. Unmatched junction bases numbered 14, after V lost 4 bases and J lost 8 bases. The CDR3 extends over 16 amino acids. This chain's CDR3 is CASSVVWGGRGDEQFF. CDR3 coding DNA: TGTGCCAGCAGTGTTGTCTGGGGCGGGAGAGGGGATGAGCAGTTCTTC.

V usage is TRBV11-2 and J usage is TRBJ2-7; D might be TRBD2 (5 bases). The CDR3 spans 16 residues. Germline CDR1 and CDR2: SGHAT and FQNNGV. V lost 4 bases and J 6 bases, leaving 22 bases between the germline ends. The CDR3 is CASSSPVRGIYSEQYF. DNA for the CDR3: TGTGCCAGCAGCTCCCCCGTCCGGGGAATTTATTCCGAGCAGTACTTC.

This sequence joins TRBV10-3 and TRBJ1-1; 7 bases are shared with TRBD1. The CDR3 consists of 13 residues. Germline CDR1 and CDR2: ENHRY and SYGVKD. V was pared by 2 bases and J by 7 bases, with 4 bases of the junction left unmatched. CDR3 in amino acids: CAISERRDSEAFF. DNA of the CDR3: TGTGCCATCAGTGAGCGTAGGGACAGTGAAGCTTTCTTT.

This clone was seen a handful of times. The V gene is TRBV28, the J gene TRBJ2-7; no clear D. Germline CDR1 reads MDHEN; CDR2 reads SYDVKM. Trimming removed 6 bases from V and 4 bases from J, with 16 bases in between. This CDR3 region has 14 residues. CDR3 DNA: TGTGCCAGCAGCAAGCAGAAGGCGGCATACGAGCAGTACTTC. Translation gives CASSKQKAAYEQYF.

The chain uses TRBV7-9 and TRBJ1-4; tentative D call: TRBD1 (5 bases). V lost 3 bases, J lost 1 base, and 9 bases lay in between. The CDR3 has 15 amino acids. Germline CDR1 and CDR2: SEHNR and FQNEAQ (reference sequence). CDR3 sequence reads: CASSFLGVTNEKLFF. The CDR3, as DNA: TGTGCCAGCAGCTTCTTAGGGGTAACTAATGAAAAACTGTTTTTT.

The chain combines TRBV11-2 with TRBJ2-7; D not resolved. Trimming stripped 4 bases from V and 7 bases from J, with 14 bases between. CDR1 and CDR2 from the germline V gene are SGHAT and FQNNGV. The CDR3 has 13 amino acids. This CDR3 reads CASSSLAPGEQYF. CDR3 bases: TGTGCCAGCAGCTCTTTAGCCCCCGGGGAGCAGTACTTC.

The V and J genes are TRBV18 and TRBJ2-5; D might be TRBD1 (5 bases). This CDR3 contains 14 residues. The V end was cut by 1 base, the J end by 2 bases, with 8 bases between. In germline, CDR1 is KGHSH, CDR2 LQKENI. The CDR3 region is CASSPLGQQETQYF. The DNA for the CDR3 is TGTGCCAGCTCACCACTCGGACAACAAGAGACCCAGTACTTC.

The rearrangement uses TRBV28 and TRBJ2-7; TRBD2 is a possible D gene (6 bases). The CDR3 totals 16 residues. From germline, CDR1 is MDHEN and CDR2 SYDVKM. V gave up 5 bases and J gave up 4 bases, with 21 bases separating them. The CDR3 reads CASSPSDSSGQYEQYF. Here the CDR3 DNA reads TGTGCCAGCAGTCCCTCCGACTCCAGCGGGCAATACGAGCAGTACTTC.

A few counts support this clone. The chain is built from TRBV7-2 and TRBJ1-1; no definite D call. V was shortened by 0 bases and J by 3 bases, with 11 bases between the two germline ends. Germline V CDR1 and CDR2: SGHTA, FQGNSA. CDR3 length: 15 residues. CDR3 coding DNA: TGTGCCAGCAGCTTAGCGCGGAGTGGCTACACTGAAGCTTTCTTT. Amino acid sequence: CASSLARSGYTEAFF.

This sequence joins TRBV30 and TRBJ2-1; tentatively, D is TRBD2 (5 bases). Germline V gene lookup returns CDR1 GTSNPN and CDR2 SVGIG (reference sequence). The CDR3 totals 13 residues. Trimming took 4 bases from V and 8 from J, leaving 15 bases between them. For the CDR3, the DNA is TGTGCCTGGATGAGGGCCCCCCTGTATGAGCAGTTCTTC. Its translation: CAWMRAPLYEQFF. Full variable domain (missing parts from reference TRBV30 and TRBJ2-1): SQTIHQWPATLVQPVGSPLSLECTVEGTSNPNLYWYRQAAGRGLQLLFYSVGIGQISSEVPQNLSASRPQDRQFILSSKKLLLSDSGFYLCAWMRAPLYEQFFGPGTRLTVL.

The chain is built from TRBV27 and TRBJ1-6; 9 bases line up with TRBD1. With 4 bases clipped from V and 8 bases from J, the junction kept 6 bases outside the gene matches. CDR1 is MNHEY, CDR2 SMNVEV, per germline (reference sequence). The CDR3 has 15 residues. CDR3 loop: CASSSSGTGYSPLHF. The CDR3 coding sequence is TGTGCCAGCAGTTCATCCGGGACAGGGTATTCACCCCTCCACTTT.

CDR3 loop: CASSSWPGQGDEQYF. The DNA for the CDR3 is TGTGCCAGCAGCTCATGGCCGGGACAGGGAGACGAGCAGTACTTC. The rearrangement joins TRBV11-3 to TRBJ2-7; 9 nucleotides match TRBD1. After removal of 4 bases from V and 5 bases from J, the junction contained 9 bases not matched to a gene. Germline V gives CDR1 SGHNT, CDR2 YENEEA. The CDR3 spans 15 residues.

The genes are TRBV5-4 and TRBJ2-3; 9 nucleotides match TRBD2. The CDR3 contains 16 residues. V was clipped by 0 bases and J by 3 bases; unmatched bases: 5. CDR1 and CDR2 from the germline V gene are SGHNT and YYREEE (reference sequence). The CDR3: CASSLDSGRRTDTQYF. In DNA, the CDR3 is TGTGCCAGCAGCTTGGACAGCGGGAGGAGGACAGATACGCAGTATTTT. The complete variable domain, with remaining parts taken from reference TRBV5-4 and TRBJ2-3, reads ETGVTQSPTHLIKTRGQQVTLRCSSQSGHNTVSWYQQALGQGPQFIFQYYREEENGRGNFPPRFSGLQFPNYSSELNVNALELDDSALYLCASSLDSGRRTDTQYFGPGTRLTVL.

This clone has only a few counts. The gene calls are TRBV7-8 and TRBJ2-5, with a tentative D call TRBD2 (7 bases). The germline gives CDR1 SGHVS, CDR2 FQNEAQ. The CDR3 length is 13 residues. Trimming removed 10 bases at V and 11 bases at J, with 23 bases between. The CDR3 reads CAMAWGREGEQYF. CDR3 DNA sequence: TGTGCCATGGCATGGGGGAGGGAGGGGGAGCAGTACTTC.

This clone was seen just once. The V gene is TRBV5-1, the J gene TRBJ2-1, with 7 bases aligning to TRBD2. The length of the CDR3 is 16 residues. J was trimmed by 4 bases and V by 4 bases; bases with no gene match: 11. CDR1 is SGHRS and CDR2 is YFSETQ in the germline V gene. The CDR3 nucleotides are TGCGCCAGCAGCGGAACACTAGCGCGATCTTACAATGAGCAGTTCTTC. Residues: CASSGTLARSYNEQFF.

This clone occurred once. In DNA form, the CDR3 reads TGCAGCGTTGAAGATCCCTGGGCAGGACTAGCGGGAGCACTCCAAGAGACCCAGTACTTC. Translated: CSVEDPWAGLAGALQETQYF. J is TRBJ2-5 and V is TRBV29-1; TRBD2 matches 13 bases. Germline V gives CDR1 SQVTM, CDR2 ANQGSEA. Trimming cost V 0 bases and J 1 base; bases outside gene matches: 14. This CDR3 spans 20 amino acids.

CDR3 in DNA: TGCGCCAGCAGCCCGCGGACAGGGAACACCGGGGAGCTGTTTTTT. Encoded protein: CASSPRTGNTGELFF. The chain has TRBV5-1 and TRBJ2-2; 7 nucleotides line up with TRBD1. CDR1 SGHRS and CDR2 YFSETQ come from the germline V gene. The ends lost 4 bases at V and 1 base at J; junction bases unmatched: 4. The CDR3 length is 15 residues. Looking up the rest from reference TRBV5-1 and TRBJ2-2 gives the full variable domain: KAGVTQTPRYLIKTRGQQVTLSCSPISGHRSVSWYQQTPGQGLQFLFEYFSETQRNKGNFPGRFSGRQFSNSRSEMNVSTLELGDSALYLCASSPRTGNTGELFFGEGSRLTVL.

The chain carries TRBV6-6 and TRBJ1-5; the match to TRBD1 covers 10 bases. V lost 6 bases to trimming and J lost 1 base; unmatched junction nucleotides: 6. Germline V gene data show CDR1 as MNHNY and CDR2 as SVGAGI (reference sequence). This CDR3 has 16 amino acids. The CDR3 coding sequence is TGTGCCAGCAGGGACAGGGGGACGATCAGCAATCAGCCCCAGCATTTT. This encodes CASRDRGTISNQPQHF.

The chain is built from TRBV7-2 and TRBJ2-7; 9 nucleotides line up with TRBD1. The CDR3 length is 15 residues. Trimming cost V 0 bases and J 3 bases; bases outside gene matches: 3. Germline V gene sequence: CDR1 SGHTA, CDR2 FQGNSA. The CDR3 reads CASSLAGQGSYEQYF. The CDR3 DNA sequence: TGTGCCAGCAGCTTAGCAGGACAGGGGAGCTACGAGCAGTACTTC.

The gene calls are TRBV5-1 and TRBJ2-7; TRBD2 matches 14 bases. The CDR3 contains 16 residues. Germline values: CDR1 SGHRS, CDR2 YFSETQ. The V segment lost 5 bases and the J segment 2 bases; nucleotides outside the gene matches: 6. This CDR3 reads CASRAPGLAGAYEQYF. The CDR3, as DNA: TGCGCCAGCAGGGCTCCGGGACTAGCGGGAGCCTACGAGCAGTACTTC.

The genes are TRBV9 and TRBJ2-7; tentatively, D is TRBD1 (5 bases). Trimming shortened V by 0 bases and J by 6 bases, and 16 bases separated the two germline ends. Germline loops: CDR1 SGDLS, CDR2 YYNGEE. CDR3 length: 15 amino acids. As DNA, the CDR3 is TGTGCCAGCAGCGTAGGAGCAGGGAACGGCGTCGAGCAGTACTTC. Translated, it gives CASSVGAGNGVEQYF.

The chain has TRBV10-3 and TRBJ2-7; 8 nucleotides match TRBD2. Per the germline V gene, CDR1 is ENHRY and CDR2 is SYGVKD. The J segment lost 0 bases and the V segment lost 5 bases, leaving 6 bases of the junction unmatched. This CDR3 comprises 15 residues. CDR3 region: CAISRAGVDSYEQYF. CDR3 in DNA: TGTGCCATCAGTAGAGCGGGAGTGGACTCCTACGAGCAGTACTTC.

This clone has only a few counts. The chain employs TRBV15 and TRBJ2-5, with TRBD1 matching 7 bases. Germline V CDR1 and CDR2: LNHNV, YYDKDF (reference sequence). The trim removed 1 base at V and 5 bases at J, leaving 4 bases unmatched. This CDR3 has 14 residues. The CDR3 loop reads CATSRGPGGETQYF. The DNA of the CDR3 is TGTGCCACCAGCAGAGGGCCAGGGGGTGAGACCCAGTACTTC.